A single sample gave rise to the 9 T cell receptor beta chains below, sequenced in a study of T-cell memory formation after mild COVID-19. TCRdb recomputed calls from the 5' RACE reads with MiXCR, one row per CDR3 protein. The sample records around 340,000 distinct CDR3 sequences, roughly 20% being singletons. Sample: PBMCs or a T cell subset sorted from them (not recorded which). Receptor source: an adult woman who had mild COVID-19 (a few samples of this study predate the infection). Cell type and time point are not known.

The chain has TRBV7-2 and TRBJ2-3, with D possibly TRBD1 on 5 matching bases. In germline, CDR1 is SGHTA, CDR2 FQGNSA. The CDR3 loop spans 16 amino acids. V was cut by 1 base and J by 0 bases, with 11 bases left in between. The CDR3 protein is CASSLGWTPSTDTQYF. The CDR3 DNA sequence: TGTGCCAGCAGCTTAGGCTGGACACCCAGCACAGATACGCAGTATTTT.

The CDR3 loop reads CSVDPRDVAFF. The CDR3 DNA reads as TGCAGCGTTGACCCCCGTGACGTCGCTTTCTTT. This chain uses TRBV29-1 with TRBJ1-1; no definite D call. The CDR3 consists of 11 residues. V lost 3 bases and J 11 bases, leaving 13 bases between the germline ends. The germline V gene encodes CDR1 SQVTM and CDR2 ANQGSEA. Looking up the rest from reference TRBV29-1 and TRBJ1-1 gives the full variable domain: SAVISQKPSRDICQRGTSLTIQCQVDSQVTMMFWYRQQPGQSLTLIATANQGSEATYESGFVIDKFPISRPNLTFSTLTVSNMSPEDSSIYLCSVDPRDVAFFGQGTRLTVV.

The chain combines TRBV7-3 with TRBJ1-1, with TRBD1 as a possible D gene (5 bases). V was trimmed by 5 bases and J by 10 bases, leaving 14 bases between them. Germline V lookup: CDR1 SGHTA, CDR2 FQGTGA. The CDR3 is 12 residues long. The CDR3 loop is CASSLGGDVAFF. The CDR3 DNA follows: TGTGCCAGCAGCCTGGGGGGGGATGTAGCTTTCTTT. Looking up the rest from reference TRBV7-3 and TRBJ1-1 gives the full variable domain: GAGVSQTPSNKVTEKGKYVELRCDPISGHTALYWYRQSLGQGPEFLIYFQGTGAADDSGLPNDRFFAVRPEGSVSTLKIQRTERGDSAVYLCASSLGGDVAFFGQGTRLTVV.

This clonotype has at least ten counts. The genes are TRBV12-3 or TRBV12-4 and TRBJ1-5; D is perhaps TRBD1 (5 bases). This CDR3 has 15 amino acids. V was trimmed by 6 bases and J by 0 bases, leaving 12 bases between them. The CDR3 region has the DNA TGTGCCAGCAGCCGGGGCCCTCATAGCAATCAGCCCCAGCATTTT. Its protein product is CASSRGPHSNQPQHF.

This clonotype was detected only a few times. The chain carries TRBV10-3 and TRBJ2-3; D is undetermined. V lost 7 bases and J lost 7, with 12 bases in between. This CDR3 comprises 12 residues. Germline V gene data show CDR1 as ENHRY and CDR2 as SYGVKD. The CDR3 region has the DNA TGTGCCATCAAGCGCGGATACAATACGCAGTATTTT. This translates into CAIKRGYNTQYF.

The CDR3, as DNA: TGTGCCAGCAGCTCCCTATGGGGGAGGTATAGTGGCTACACCTTC. Translation: CASSSLWGRYSGYTF. The gene calls are TRBV12-3 or TRBV12-4 and TRBJ1-2, with a tentative D call TRBD1 (5 bases). Trimming shortened V by 6 bases and J by 7 bases, and 21 bases separated the two germline ends. This CDR3 is built from 15 residues.

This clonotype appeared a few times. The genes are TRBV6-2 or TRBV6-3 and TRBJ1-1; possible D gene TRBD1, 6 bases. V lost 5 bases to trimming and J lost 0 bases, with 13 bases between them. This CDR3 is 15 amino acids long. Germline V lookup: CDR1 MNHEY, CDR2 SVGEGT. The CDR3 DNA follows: TGTGCCAGCAGTGACGGGGGGCGCCTGAACACTGAAGCTTTCTTT. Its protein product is CASSDGGRLNTEAFF.

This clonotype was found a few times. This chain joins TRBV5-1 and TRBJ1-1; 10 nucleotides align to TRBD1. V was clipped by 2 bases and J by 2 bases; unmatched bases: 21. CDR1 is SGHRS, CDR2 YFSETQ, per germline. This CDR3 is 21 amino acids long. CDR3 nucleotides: TGCGCCAGCAGCTTAAGCAGGGCCGGGACAGGGGTTTTGTCTACAAACACTGAAGCTTTCTTT. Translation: CASSLSRAGTGVLSTNTEAFF.

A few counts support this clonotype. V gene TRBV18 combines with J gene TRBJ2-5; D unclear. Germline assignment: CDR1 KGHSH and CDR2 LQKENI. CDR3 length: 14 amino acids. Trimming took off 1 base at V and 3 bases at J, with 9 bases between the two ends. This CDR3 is CASSPRSAEETQYF. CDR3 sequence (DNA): TGTGCCAGCTCACCACGTTCGGCCGAAGAGACCCAGTACTTC.